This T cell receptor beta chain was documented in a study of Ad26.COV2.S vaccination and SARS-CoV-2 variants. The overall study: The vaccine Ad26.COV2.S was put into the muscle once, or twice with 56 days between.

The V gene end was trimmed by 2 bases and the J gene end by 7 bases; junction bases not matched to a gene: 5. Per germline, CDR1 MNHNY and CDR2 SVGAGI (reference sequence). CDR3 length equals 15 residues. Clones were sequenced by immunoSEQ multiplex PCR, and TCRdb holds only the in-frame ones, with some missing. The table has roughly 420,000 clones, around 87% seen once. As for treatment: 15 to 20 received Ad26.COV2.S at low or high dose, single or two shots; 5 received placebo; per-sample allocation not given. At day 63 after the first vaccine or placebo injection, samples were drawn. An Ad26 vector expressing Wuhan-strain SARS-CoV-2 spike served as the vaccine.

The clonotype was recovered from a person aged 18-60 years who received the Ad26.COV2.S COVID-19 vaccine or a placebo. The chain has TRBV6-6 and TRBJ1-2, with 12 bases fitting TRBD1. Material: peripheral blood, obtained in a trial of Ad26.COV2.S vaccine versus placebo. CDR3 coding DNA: TGTGCCAGCAGTTACCGGGACAGGGGGCTCACTGGCTACACCTTC. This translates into CASSYRDRGLTGYTF.